This T cell receptor (beta chain) was sequenced for a study of human thymus T cells. Generated by immunoSEQ multiplex PCR, the TCRdb table keeps only in-frame clones and is missing some. The table shows about 120,000 clones, with over 85% occurring only once. Corrective heart surgery yielded resections, and these provided the thymus tissue. Healthy Finnish infants undergoing corrective surgery for congenital heart defects were the donors. Whole-study results and caveats: Thymic repertoires from unrelated individuals overlapped highly, related research reported. What appeared biased in thymic and blood repertoires was the usage of V and J genes.

A note on this clone: Its antigen is unknown.

This CDR3 region has 16 residues. Unmatched junction bases numbered 8, after V lost 4 bases and J lost 5 bases. Germline CDR1 SGHDT, CDR2 YYEEEE. The source of this sequence is a boy under two years old with a congenital heart defect but otherwise immunologically healthy. The material sequenced was thymus tissue. The chain is built from TRBV5-6 and TRBJ2-2; 10 bases agree with TRBD1. The CDR3 region has the DNA TGTGCCAGCAGCGGCGACAGGGGGCAGGGGACCGGGGAGCTGTTTTTT. Translated: CASSGDRGQGTGELFF.